This T cell receptor (beta chain) was documented in a study of monozygotic twins with inflammatory bowel disease (dated by TCRdb to between 2018 and 2021). The study in broad terms: In total, some 30 monozygotic twin pairs made up the full study: 19 Danish pairs, all IBD-discordant, plus nine German pairs, of which four were IBD-concordant and five were IBD-discordant. Within discordant pairs, disease-associated traits were sought mainly by comparing IBD patients with their genetically identical healthy co-twins. Each individual had, on average, about 151 000 unique TCRalpha sequences and 181 000 unique TCRbeta sequences available for analysis.

Of note for this clonotype: Its antigen has not been determined.

From each donor, an approximately 2.3 ml peripheral blood sample was collected into PAXgene tubes and kept at -80 degrees C. Without any T cell sorting, total RNA was extracted from whole blood using the PAXgene blood miRNA kit on an automated QIAcube. Peripheral blood from monozygotic twin pairs, either concordant or discordant for inflammatory bowel disease, underwent deep TCRalpha and TCRbeta repertoire profiling that used unique molecular barcoding. Smoking habits were recorded for all twin pairs, and each individual was classified as a current, former or never smoker. What the authors observed across the whole study: The results gave no support for a single strong signal or clonotype linked to IBD. Because patients were on differing immunosuppressive treatments, the repertoires may have picked up extra background noise and inter-individual variability. TCRbeta repertoire diversity, by inverse Simpson index, was decreased in IBD patients compared with their healthy co-twins. Compared with healthy twins, IBD patients shared fewer clonotypes with other individuals, and the difference was most pronounced in patients with signs of disease activity. Repertoire similarity did not differ between concordant and discordant twins, which could be due to limited statistical power. Distinction between different T cell subtypes could not be achieved in the analysis.

The library came from 5' RACE. The input for every TCR library was 3,500 to 4,500 ng of total RNA. For each sample, cDNA was synthesized in eight separate reactions using SMARTScribe reverse transcriptase. During cDNA synthesis, template switching introduced unique molecular identifiers that contained a 6-nucleotide sample barcode. TCRalpha and TCRbeta cDNA was amplified in two nested PCRs of 16 and 9 cycles, and bead purification was carried out after each PCR. Before amplification, cDNA was treated with uracil DNA-glycosylase and purified using the QIAquick PCR purification kit. The second PCR added Illumina TruSeq-compatible adapters along with sample-specific barcodes. Library quality and concentration were checked on TapeStation and Qubit, and libraries were pooled at 4.5 to 5.5 ng each. Sequencing of the pooled libraries was done on an Illumina HiSeq2500 single-index Rapid Run using custom sequencing primers and 2 x 100 bp reads. The authors' analysis ran thus. MiGEC version 1.2.6 was used for UMI-based consensus assembly to correct PCR and sequencing errors. MiXCR version 2.1.1 handled V(D)J alignment, clonotype assembly and CDR3 extraction. To normalise gene usage, clonotype sharing and MAIT/NKT TCR abundance, the top 1000, 10 000 and 20 000 clonotypes in each sample were analysed. After downsampling to 27 000 UMIs, diversity was calculated as the inverse Simpson index using the vegan R package. Paired Mann-Whitney U tests were applied to discordant twin pairs, and Benjamini-Hochberg correction was used for multiple testing. TCRdb reprocessed the reads and provides one entry for every CDR3 protein sequence; no DNA is given. The V and J calls follow TCRdb's processing rather than the paper's. The sample's own table lists around 220,000 distinct CDR3 sequences. The leading ten clones occupy under 8.5% of the sample.

From a lookup of the germline V gene, CDR1 and CDR2 are KGHSH and LQKENI. The CDR3 measures 16 amino acids from cysteine to phenylalanine. Only the protein sequence is given. The sequence was collected from a human donor with ulcerative colitis or Crohn's disease, or a healthy co-twin of an affected twin (not recorded which). The sequencing sample was made of blood. The sequence joins TRBV18 to TRBJ1-5; TCRdb proposes TRBD1, but this gene call is untestable without DNA. CDR3 sequence: CASSPLGPAGVQPQHF.